This T cell receptor beta chain came from a study of chemoradiotherapy in HPV16-positive cancers. The repertoire was sequenced with immunoSEQ multiplex PCR; TCRdb's copy has only in-frame clones and lacks some. The sample shows just over 15,000 clones, around 77% of them seen only once. To note about this clone: Its specificity is not known.

Findings of the study overall: Functional assays defining HPV-specific T cells used only a couple of HPV16-positive patients.

Trimming removed 6 bases at V and 3 bases at J, with 11 bases between. The germline gives CDR1 MNHNS, CDR2 SASEGT. The length of the CDR3 is 13 residues. The chain is built from TRBV6-1 and TRBJ1-1; weak D call: TRBD1 (5 bases). This receptor was taken from a human donor with HPV-associated anogenital cancer. The specimen was taken from a patient who underwent chemoradiotherapy. The CDR3 coding sequence is TGTGCCAGCAGGTTGACAGCTTACACTGAAGCTTTCTTT. This sequence encodes CASRLTAYTEAFF.